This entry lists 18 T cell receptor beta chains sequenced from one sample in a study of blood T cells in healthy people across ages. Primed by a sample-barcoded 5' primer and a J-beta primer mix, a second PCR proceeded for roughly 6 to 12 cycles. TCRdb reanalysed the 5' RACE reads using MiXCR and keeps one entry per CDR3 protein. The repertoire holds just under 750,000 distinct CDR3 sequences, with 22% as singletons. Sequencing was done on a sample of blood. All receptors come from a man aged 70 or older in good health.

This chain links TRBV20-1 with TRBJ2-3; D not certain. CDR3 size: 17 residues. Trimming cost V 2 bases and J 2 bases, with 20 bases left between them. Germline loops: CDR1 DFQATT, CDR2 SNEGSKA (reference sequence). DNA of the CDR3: TGCAGTGCTAGACCCCCTGCGGCGGAGTCGTACACAGATACGCAGTATTTT. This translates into CSARPPAAESYTDTQYF.

As DNA, the CDR3 is TGTGCCAGCAGTTTAGCGCGAGATTTAGGGGGAGGACAGCCCCAGCATTTT. Encoded protein: CASSLARDLGGGQPQHF. V usage is TRBV12-3 or TRBV12-4 and J usage is TRBJ1-5; TRBD1 might be the D (6 bases). CDR3 length: 17 residues. The germline V and J ends were trimmed by 0 bases and 7 bases, with 19 bases remaining between them.

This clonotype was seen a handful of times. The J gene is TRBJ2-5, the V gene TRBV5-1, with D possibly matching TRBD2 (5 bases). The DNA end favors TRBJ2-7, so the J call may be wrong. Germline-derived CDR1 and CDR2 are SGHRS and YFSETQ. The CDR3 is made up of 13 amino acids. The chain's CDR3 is CASSPLASYEQYF. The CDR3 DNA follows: TGCGCCAGCAGCCCGCTAGCCTCCTACGAGCAGTACTTC.

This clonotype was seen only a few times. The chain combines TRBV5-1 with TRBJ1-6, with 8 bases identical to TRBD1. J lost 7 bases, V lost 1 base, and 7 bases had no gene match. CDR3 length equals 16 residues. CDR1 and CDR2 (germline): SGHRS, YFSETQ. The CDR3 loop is CASSLTPGGPNSPLHF. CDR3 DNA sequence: TGCGCCAGCAGCTTGACCCCAGGGGGCCCAAATTCACCCCTCCACTTT. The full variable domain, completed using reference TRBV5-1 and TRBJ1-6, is KAGVTQTPRYLIKTRGQQVTLSCSPISGHRSVSWYQQTPGQGLQFLFEYFSETQRNKGNFPGRFSGRQFSNSRSEMNVSTLELGDSALYLCASSLTPGGPNSPLHFGNGTRLTVT.

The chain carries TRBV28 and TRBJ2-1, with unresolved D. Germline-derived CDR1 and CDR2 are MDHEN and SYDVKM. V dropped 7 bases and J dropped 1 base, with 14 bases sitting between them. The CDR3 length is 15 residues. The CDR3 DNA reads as TGTGCCAGCACCATGGGCCCGGGTTCCTACAATGAGCAGTTCTTC. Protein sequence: CASTMGPGSYNEQFF.

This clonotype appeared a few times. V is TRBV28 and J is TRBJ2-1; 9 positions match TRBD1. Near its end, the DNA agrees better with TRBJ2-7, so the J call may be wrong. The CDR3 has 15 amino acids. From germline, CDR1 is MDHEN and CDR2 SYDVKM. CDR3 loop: CASTHADRGPYEQYF. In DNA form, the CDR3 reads TGTGCCAGCACACATGCGGACAGGGGACCCTACGAGCAGTACTTC.

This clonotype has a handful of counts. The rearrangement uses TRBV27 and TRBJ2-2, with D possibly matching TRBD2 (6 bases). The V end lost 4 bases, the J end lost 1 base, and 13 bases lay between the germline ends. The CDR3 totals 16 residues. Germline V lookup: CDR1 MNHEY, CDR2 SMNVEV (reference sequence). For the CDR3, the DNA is TGTGCCAGCAGTTCCCGCGGGGCAGAGAACACCGGGGAGCTGTTTTTT. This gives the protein CASSSRGAENTGELFF.

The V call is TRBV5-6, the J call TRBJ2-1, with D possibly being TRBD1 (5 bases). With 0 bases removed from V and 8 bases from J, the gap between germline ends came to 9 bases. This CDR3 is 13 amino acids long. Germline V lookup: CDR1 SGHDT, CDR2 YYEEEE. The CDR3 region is CASSLGPRDEQFF. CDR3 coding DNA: TGTGCCAGCAGCTTGGGCCCCAGGGATGAGCAGTTCTTC. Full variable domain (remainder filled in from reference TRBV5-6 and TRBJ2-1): DAGVTQSPTHLIKTRGQQVTLRCSPKSGHDTVSWYQQALGQGPQFIFQYYEEEERQRGNFPDRFSGHQFPNYSSELNVNALLLGDSALYLCASSLGPRDEQFFGPGTRLTVL.

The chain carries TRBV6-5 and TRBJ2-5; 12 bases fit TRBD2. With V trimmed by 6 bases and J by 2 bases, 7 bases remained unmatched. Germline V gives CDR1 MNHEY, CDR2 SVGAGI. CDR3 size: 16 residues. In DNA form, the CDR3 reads TGTGCCAGCAGACCCACTGGACTAGCGGGACAAGAGACCCAGTACTTC. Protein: CASRPTGLAGQETQYF.

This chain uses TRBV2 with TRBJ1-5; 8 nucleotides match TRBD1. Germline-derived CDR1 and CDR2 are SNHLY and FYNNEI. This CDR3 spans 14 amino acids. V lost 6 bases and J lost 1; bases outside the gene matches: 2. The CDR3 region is CASRRQGSNQPQHF. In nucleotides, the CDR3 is TGTGCCAGCAGACGACAGGGGAGCAATCAGCCCCAGCATTTT.

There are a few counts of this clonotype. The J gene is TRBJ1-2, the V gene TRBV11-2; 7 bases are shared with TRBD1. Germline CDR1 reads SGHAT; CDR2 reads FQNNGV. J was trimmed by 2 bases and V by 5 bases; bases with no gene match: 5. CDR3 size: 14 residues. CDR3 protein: CASSPQTGNYGYTF. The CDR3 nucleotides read TGTGCCAGCAGCCCTCAGACAGGGAACTATGGCTACACCTTC.

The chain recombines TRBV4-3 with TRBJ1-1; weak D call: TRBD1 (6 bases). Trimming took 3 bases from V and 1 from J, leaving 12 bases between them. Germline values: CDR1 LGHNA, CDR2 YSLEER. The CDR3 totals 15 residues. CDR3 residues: CASSHGQRPNTEAFF. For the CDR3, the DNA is TGCGCCAGCAGCCACGGACAGAGACCGAACACTGAAGCTTTCTTT.

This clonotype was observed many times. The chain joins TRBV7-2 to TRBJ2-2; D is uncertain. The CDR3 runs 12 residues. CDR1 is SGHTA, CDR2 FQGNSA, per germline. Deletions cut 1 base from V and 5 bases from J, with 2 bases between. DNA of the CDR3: TGTGCCAGCAGCTTAGTAACCGGGGAGCTGTTTTTT. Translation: CASSLVTGELFF.

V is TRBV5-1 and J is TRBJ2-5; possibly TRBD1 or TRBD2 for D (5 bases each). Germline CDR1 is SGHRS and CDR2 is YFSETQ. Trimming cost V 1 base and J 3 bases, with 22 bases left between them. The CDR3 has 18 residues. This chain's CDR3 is CASSLFSSLGTDKETQYF. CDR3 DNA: TGCGCCAGCAGCTTGTTCTCCTCCCTGGGGACGGACAAAGAGACCCAGTACTTC.

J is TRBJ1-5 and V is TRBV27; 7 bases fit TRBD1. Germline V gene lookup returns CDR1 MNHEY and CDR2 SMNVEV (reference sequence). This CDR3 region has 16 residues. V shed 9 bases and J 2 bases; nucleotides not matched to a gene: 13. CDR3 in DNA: TGTGCCAGACCCCCGGGACAGCAAAAGGGCAATCAGCCCCAGCATTTT. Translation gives CARPPGQQKGNQPQHF.

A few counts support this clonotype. The CDR3: CASSATGNLNTREQYF. CDR3 nucleotide sequence: TGTGCCAGCAGCGCCACAGGGAATTTGAATACACGCGAGCAGTACTTC. V usage is TRBV7-9 and J usage is TRBJ2-7; a possible D gene is TRBD1 (6 bases). CDR3 length equals 16 residues. Germline-derived CDR1 and CDR2 are SEHNR and FQNEAQ (reference sequence). V lost 5 bases to trimming and J lost 6 bases, with 23 bases between them.

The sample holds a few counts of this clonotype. DNA of the CDR3: TGTGCCACCAGTCTTCATGGCGGCGGGGGCACCTACAATGAGCAGTTCTTC. This codes for CATSLHGGGGTYNEQFF. The chain joins TRBV24-1 to TRBJ2-5; possibly TRBD2 for D (7 bases). The better agreement between TRBJ2-1 and the DNA end casts doubt on the J call. Germline assignment: CDR1 KGHDR and CDR2 SFDVKD. The CDR3 has 17 amino acids.

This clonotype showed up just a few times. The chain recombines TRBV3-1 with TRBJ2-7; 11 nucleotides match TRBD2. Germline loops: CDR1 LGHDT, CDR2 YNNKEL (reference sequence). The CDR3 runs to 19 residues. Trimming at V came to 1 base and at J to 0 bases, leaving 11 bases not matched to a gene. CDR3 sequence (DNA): TGTGCCAGCAGCCAAGGTTTAGCTAGCGGGAGGTACCTCTCCTACGAGCAGTACGTC. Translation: CASSQGLASGRYLSYEQYV.